The clone carrying this TCR beta chain occurred a few times. The entry originates in a study of OX40 agonist ivuxolimab in advanced cancers. V lost 6 bases and J 2 bases, leaving 14 bases between the germline ends. Germline V gene lookup returns CDR1 MNHNY and CDR2 SVGAGI (reference sequence). CDR3 size: 15 residues. TCRdb's table, derived via immunoSEQ multiplex PCR, lists solely in-frame clones and lacks some. The table lists around 48,000 clones, over 60% of them singletons. This TCR derives from an adult with an advanced solid tumor such as melanoma, head and neck, liver or kidney cancer. This specimen was CD4+ or CD8+ T cells sorted from blood, taken in a trial of the OX40 agonist ivuxolimab. The chain links TRBV6-6 to TRBJ2-1; a weak D match, TRBD1 (5 bases). The CDR3 DNA is TGTGCCAGCAGGGCCGGGCTAGGGGCCTACAATGAGCAGTTCTTC. This translates into CASRAGLGAYNEQFF.